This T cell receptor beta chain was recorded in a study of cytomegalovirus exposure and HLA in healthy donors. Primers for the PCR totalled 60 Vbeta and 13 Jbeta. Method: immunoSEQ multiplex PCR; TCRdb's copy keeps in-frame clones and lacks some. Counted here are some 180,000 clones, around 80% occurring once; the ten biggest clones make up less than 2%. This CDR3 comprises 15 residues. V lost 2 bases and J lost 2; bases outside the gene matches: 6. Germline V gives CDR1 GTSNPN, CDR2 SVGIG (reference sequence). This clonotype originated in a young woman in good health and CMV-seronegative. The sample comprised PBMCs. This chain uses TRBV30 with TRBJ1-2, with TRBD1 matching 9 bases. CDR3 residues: CAWSWSGTGNYGYTF. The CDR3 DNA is TGTGCCTGGAGTTGGTCCGGGACAGGGAACTATGGCTACACCTTC.